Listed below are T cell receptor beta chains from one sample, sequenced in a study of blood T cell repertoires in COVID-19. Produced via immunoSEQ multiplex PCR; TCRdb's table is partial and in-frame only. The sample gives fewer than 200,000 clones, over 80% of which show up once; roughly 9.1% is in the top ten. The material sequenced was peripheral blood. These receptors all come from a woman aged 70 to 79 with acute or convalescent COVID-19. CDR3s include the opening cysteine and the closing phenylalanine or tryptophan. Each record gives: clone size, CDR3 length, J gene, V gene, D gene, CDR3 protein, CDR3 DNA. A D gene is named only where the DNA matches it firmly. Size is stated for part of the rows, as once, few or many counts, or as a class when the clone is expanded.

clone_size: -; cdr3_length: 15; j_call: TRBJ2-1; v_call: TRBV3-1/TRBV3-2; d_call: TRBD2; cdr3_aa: CASSTLAGGYNEQFF; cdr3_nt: TGTGCCAGCAGCACTTTAGCGGGGGGCTACAATGAGCAGTTCTTC
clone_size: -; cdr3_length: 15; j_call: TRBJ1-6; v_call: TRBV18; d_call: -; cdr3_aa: CASSERADYNSPLHF; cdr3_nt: TGTGCCAGCTCAGAGCGGGCCGATTATAATTCACCCCTCCACTTT
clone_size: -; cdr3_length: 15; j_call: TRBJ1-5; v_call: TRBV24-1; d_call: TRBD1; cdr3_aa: CATSGRGQTNQPQHF; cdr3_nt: TGTGCCACCAGTGGTCGGGGACAGACCAATCAGCCCCAGCATTTT
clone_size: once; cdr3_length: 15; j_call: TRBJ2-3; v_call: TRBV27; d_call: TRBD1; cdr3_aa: CASSSPGQGRDTQYF; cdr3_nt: TGTGCCAGCAGTTCACCGGGACAGGGGCGAGATACGCAGTATTTT
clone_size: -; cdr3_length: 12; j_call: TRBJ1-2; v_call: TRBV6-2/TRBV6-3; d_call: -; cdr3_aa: CASSYGRHGYTF; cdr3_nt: TGTGCCAGCAGTTACGGCAGGCATGGCTACACCTTC
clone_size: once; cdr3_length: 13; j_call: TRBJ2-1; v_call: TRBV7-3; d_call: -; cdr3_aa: CASSSGSYNEQFF; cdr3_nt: TGTGCCAGCAGCTCCGGTTCCTACAATGAGCAGTTCTTC
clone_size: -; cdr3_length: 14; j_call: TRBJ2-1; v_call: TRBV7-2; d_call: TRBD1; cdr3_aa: CASSSGQGRSEQFF; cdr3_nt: TGTGCCAGCAGCTCAGGACAGGGGCGAAGTGAGCAGTTCTTC
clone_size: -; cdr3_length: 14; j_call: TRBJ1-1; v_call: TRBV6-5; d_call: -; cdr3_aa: CASRAGGSNTEAFF; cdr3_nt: TGTGCCAGTCGAGCGGGAGGCTCGAACACTGAAGCTTTCTTT
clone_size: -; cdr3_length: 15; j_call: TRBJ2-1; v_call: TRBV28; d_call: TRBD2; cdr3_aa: CASSSGTAYYNEQFF; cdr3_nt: TGTGCCAGCAGTAGCGGGACGGCCTACTACAATGAGCAGTTCTTC
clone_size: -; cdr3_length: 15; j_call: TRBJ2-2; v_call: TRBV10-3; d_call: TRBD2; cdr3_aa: CAISEGLADTGELFF; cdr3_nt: TGTGCCATCAGTGAGGGACTAGCTGACACCGGGGAGCTGTTTTTT
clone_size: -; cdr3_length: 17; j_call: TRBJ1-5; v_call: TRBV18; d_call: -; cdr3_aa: CASSPNGLGSSNQPQHF; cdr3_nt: TGTGCCAGCTCACCAAATGGACTCGGGAGTAGCAATCAGCCCCAGCATTTT
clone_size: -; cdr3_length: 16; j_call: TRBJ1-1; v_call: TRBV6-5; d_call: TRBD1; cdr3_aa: CASSYSVGQGTTEAFF; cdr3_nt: TGTGCCAGCAGTTACTCTGTTGGACAGGGGACAACTGAAGCTTTCTTT
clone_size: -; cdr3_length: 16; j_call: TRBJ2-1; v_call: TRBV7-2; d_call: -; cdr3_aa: CASSLGNRDTYNEQFF; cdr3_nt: TGTGCCAGCAGCTTGGGTAACCGGGACACTTACAATGAGCAGTTCTTC
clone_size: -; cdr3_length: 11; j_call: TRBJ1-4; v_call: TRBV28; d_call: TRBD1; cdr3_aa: CASSYRDRRSW; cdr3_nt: TGTGCCAGCAGCTACCGGGACAGGAGGTCGTGG
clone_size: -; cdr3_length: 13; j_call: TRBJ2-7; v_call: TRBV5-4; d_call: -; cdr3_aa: CASSSPVSYEQYF; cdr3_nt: TGTGCCAGCAGCTCCCCCGTCTCCTACGAGCAGTACTTC
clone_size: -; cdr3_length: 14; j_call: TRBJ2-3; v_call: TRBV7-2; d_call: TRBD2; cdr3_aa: CASSLVAGGGTQYF; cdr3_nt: TGTGCCAGCAGCTTAGTGGCGGGGGGTGGTACGCAGTATTTT
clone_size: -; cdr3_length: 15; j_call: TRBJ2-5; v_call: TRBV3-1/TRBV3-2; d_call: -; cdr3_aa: CASSPGKLTEETQYF; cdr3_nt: TGTGCCAGCAGCCCTGGAAAGTTAACAGAAGAGACCCAGTACTTC
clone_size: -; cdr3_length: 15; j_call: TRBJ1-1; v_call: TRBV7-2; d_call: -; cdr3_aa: CASSLAPLSRTEAFF; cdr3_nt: TGTGCCAGCAGCTTAGCCCCTCTTAGCCGGACTGAAGCTTTCTTT
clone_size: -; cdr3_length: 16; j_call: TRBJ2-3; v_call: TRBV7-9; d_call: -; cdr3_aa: CASSLGLADPTDTQYF; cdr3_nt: TGTGCCAGCAGCTTGGGGCTGGCGGATCCCACAGATACGCAGTATTTT
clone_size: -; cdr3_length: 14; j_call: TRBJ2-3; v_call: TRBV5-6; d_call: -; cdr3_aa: CASSAQQTTDTQYF; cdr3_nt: TGTGCCAGCAGCGCACAGCAGACCACAGATACGCAGTATTTT
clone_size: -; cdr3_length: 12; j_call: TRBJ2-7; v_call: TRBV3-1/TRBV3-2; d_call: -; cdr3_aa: CASSRGEYEQYF; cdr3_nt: TGTGCCAGCAGTCGGGGAGAATACGAGCAGTACTTC
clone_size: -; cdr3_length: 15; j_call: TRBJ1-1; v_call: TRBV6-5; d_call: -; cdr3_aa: CASSRAGGRDTEAFF; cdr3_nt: TGTGCCAGCAGTAGAGCCGGGGGGCGGGACACTGAAGCTTTCTTT
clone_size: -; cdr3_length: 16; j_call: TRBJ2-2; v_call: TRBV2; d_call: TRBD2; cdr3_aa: CASRTKGLASTGELFF; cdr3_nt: TGTGCCAGCAGAACTAAGGGACTAGCAAGTACCGGGGAGCTGTTTTTT
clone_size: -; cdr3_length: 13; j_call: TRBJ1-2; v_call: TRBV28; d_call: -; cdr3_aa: CASTQSANYGYTF; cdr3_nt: TGTGCCAGCACCCAATCGGCTAACTATGGCTACACCTTC
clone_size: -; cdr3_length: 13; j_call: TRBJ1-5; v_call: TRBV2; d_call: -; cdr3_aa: CASSGTRDQPQHF; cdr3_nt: TGTGCCAGCAGTGGCACCAGGGATCAGCCCCAGCATTTT
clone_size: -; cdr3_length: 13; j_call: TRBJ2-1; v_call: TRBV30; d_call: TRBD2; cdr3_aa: CAWRPGLGGEQFF; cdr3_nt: TGTGCCTGGAGACCCGGACTAGGTGGCGAGCAGTTCTTC
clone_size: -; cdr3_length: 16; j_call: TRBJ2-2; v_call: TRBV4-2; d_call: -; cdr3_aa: CASSQDGASNTGELFF; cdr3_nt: TGTGCCAGCAGCCAAGATGGGGCTTCGAACACCGGGGAGCTGTTTTTT
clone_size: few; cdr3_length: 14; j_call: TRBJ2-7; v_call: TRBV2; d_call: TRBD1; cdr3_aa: CASREDRVPYEQYF; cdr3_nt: TGTGCCAGCAGGGAGGACAGGGTTCCCTACGAGCAGTACTTC
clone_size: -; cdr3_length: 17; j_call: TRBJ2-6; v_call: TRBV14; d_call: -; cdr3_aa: CASSQDFGQLVANVLTF; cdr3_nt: TGTGCCAGCAGCCAAGATTTTGGACAGCTTGTAGCCAACGTCCTGACTTTC
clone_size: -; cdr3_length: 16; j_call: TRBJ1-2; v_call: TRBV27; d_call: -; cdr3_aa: CASTSMGGALGYGYTF; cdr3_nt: TGTGCCAGCACTTCAATGGGGGGGGCCCTAGGCTATGGCTACACCTTC
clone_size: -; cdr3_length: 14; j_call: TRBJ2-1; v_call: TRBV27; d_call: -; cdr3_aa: CASSGGRERDEQFF; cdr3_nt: TGTGCCAGCAGTGGGGGACGGGAGCGGGATGAGCAGTTCTTC
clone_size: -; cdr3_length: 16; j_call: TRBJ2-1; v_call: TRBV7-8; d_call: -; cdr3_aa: CASSLARVLTYNEQFF; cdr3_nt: TGTGCCAGCAGCTTAGCGCGGGTCCTCACCTACAATGAGCAGTTCTTC
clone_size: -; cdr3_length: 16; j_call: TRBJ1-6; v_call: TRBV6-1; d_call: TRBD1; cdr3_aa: CASSASRGQGYSPLHF; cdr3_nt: TGTGCCAGCAGTGCATCTAGGGGACAGGGTTATTCACCCCTCCACTTT
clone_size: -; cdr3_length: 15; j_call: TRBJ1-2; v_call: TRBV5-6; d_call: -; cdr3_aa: CASSTQGSLNYGYTF; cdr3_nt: TGTGCCAGCAGCACTCAGGGTAGTCTTAACTATGGCTACACCTTC
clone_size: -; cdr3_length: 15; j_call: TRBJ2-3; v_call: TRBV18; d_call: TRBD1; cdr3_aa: CASSPRQGGTDTQYF; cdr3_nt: TGTGCCAGCTCACCTCGACAGGGAGGCACAGATACGCAGTATTTT
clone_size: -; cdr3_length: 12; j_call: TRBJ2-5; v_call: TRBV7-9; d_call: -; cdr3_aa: CASSRDTETQYF; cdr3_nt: TGTGCCAGCAGCCGAGATACGGAGACCCAGTACTTC
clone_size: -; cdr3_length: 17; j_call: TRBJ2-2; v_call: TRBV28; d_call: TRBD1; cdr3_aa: CASSSQMGQAIGGELFF; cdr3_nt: TGTGCCAGCAGTTCTCAAATGGGACAGGCGATAGGCGGGGAGCTGTTTTTT
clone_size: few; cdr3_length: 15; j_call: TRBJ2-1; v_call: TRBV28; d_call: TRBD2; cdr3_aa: CASSLGRERYNEQFF; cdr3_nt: TGTGCCAGCAGTTTGGGGCGGGAGCGGTACAATGAGCAGTTCTTC
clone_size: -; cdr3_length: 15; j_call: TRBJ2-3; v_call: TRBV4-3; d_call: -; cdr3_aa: CASSQEKGVADTQYF; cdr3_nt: TGCGCCAGCAGCCAGGAGAAAGGAGTTGCAGATACGCAGTATTTT
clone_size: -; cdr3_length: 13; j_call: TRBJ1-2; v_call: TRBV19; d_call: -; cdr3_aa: CASSITPAGGYTF; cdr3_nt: TGTGCCAGTAGTATAACCCCCGCAGGGGGCTACACCTTC
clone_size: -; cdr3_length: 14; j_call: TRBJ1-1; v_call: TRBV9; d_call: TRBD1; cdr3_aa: CASSGGTVDTEAFF; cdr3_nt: TGTGCCAGCAGCGGAGGGACAGTCGACACTGAAGCTTTCTTT
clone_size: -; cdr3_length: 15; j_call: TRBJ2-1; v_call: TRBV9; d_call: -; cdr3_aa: CASSVIASANNEQFF; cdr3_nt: TGTGCCAGCAGCGTAATTGCTAGCGCAAACAATGAGCAGTTCTTC
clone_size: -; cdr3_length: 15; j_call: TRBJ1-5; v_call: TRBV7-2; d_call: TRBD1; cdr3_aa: CASSSRTGGDQPQHF; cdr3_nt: TGTGCCAGCAGCTCTCGGACAGGGGGCGATCAGCCCCAGCATTTT
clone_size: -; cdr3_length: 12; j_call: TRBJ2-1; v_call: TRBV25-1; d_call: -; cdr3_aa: CASSEPYNEQFF; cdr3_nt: TGTGCCAGCAGTGAACCTTACAATGAGCAGTTCTTC
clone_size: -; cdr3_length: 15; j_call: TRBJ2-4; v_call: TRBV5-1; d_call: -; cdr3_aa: CASSLQGGAKNIQYF; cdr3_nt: TGCGCCAGCAGCTTGCAGGGAGGAGCCAAAAACATTCAGTACTTC